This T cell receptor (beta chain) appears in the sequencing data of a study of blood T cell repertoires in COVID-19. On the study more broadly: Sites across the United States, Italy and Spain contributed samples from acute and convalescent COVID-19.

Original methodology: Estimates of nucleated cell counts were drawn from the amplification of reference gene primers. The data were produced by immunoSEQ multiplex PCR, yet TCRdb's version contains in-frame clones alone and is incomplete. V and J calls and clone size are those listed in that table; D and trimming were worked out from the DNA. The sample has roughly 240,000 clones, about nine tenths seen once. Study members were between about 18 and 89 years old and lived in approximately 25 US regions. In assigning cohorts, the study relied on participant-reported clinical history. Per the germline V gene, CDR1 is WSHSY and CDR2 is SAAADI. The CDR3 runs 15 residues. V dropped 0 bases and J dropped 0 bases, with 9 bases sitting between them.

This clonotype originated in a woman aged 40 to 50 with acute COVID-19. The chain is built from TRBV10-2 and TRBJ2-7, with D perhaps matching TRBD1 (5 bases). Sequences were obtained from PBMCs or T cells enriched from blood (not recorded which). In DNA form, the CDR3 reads TGCGCCAGCAGTGAGTCGGGGCGGAGCTCCTACGAGCAGTACTTC. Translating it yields CASSESGRSSYEQYF.